The source of this T cell receptor beta chain is a study of PD-L1 blockade in urothelial cancer. About the study: From about 2014, patients received atezolizumab, given as 1,200 mg intravenously every 3 weeks. Analyses were performed on blood at 3 weeks after treatment start (the second dose) and at 6 weeks.

J gave up 1 base and V 7 bases, and 2 bases lay outside the gene matches. The CDR3 has 13 amino acids. Germline CDR1 reads MNHNS; CDR2 reads SASEGT. Urothelial carcinoma in patients was locally advanced or metastatic. Libraries were prepared by immunoSEQ multiplex PCR; TCRdb keeps only in-frame clonotypes and omits some of them. The data contain some 84,000 clones, approximately 86% of them singletons. Remarks on this clone: Its antigen is currently unknown.

Study-wide findings and caveats: Below-median pretreatment blood TCR clonality predicted better survival.

The chain uses TRBV6-1 and TRBJ1-1; TRBD1 matches at 8 bases. This sequence was found in an older woman with urothelial cancer. Source: PBMCs, taken around atezolizumab (anti-PD-L1) treatment. The CDR3 sequence is CASKDRGNTEAFF. The CDR3 region has the DNA TGTGCCAGCAAAGACAGGGGGAACACTGAAGCTTTCTTT.